The 30 T cell receptor beta chains given below trace back to one sample, sequenced in a study of T cell repertoires in cytomegalovirus infection. Their recognized antigens are unknown. MiXCR, run by TCRdb on the reads, gives a single entry per CDR3 protein. Altogether 51,000 or so distinct CDR3 sequences are present, about 20% being singletons, with the ten largest covering around 77%. This material consisted of CD8+ T cells from cultured PBMCs, taken from culture after CMV antigen stimulation. These receptors all come from a human donor in good health (CMV status not recorded). Some clones in this sample may be carry-over from other donors' samples.

This clonotype appeared many times. The V call is TRBV7-8, the J call TRBJ2-1; 9 bases agree with TRBD1. This CDR3 region has 16 residues. Germline trimming cut 1 base from V and 6 bases from J; bases unmatched to any gene: 7. Germline CDR1 reads SGHVS; CDR2 reads FQNEAQ. CDR3 in amino acids: CASSLGRDRVINEQFF. CDR3 nucleotide sequence: TGTGCCAGCAGCTTAGGCCGGGACAGGGTAATCAATGAGCAGTTCTTC. The full variable domain, with the rest looked up from reference TRBV7-8 and TRBJ2-1, is GAGVSQSPRYKVAKRGQDVALRCDPISGHVSLFWYQQALGQGPEFLTYFQNEAQLDKSGLPSDRFFAERPEGSVSTLKIQRTQQEDSAVYLCASSLGRDRVINEQFFGPGTRLTVL.

This clonotype turned up a few times. The CDR3 bases are TGTGCCAGCAGCCCCGTCGGAGAATCAGCCCAGCATTTT. Translated: CASSPVGESAQHF. This chain connects TRBV7-8 to TRBJ1-5; D gene unclear. Trimming shortened V by 5 bases and J by 11 bases, and 16 bases separated the two germline ends. Germline V gene sequence: CDR1 SGHVS, CDR2 FQNEAQ. The CDR3 sequence is 13 residues long.

The CDR3, as DNA: TGTGCCAGCCTTCTTCAGAATGAGCAGTTCTTC. This encodes CASLLQNEQFF. The V gene is TRBV7-2, the J gene TRBJ2-1; D remains unclear. There are 11 residues in the CDR3. Germline values: CDR1 SGHTA, CDR2 FQGNSA. Between the trimmed V and J ends, which lost 8 bases and 7 bases, there was a span of 9 bases.

The rearrangement links TRBV28 to TRBJ2-5, with D maybe TRBD2 (5 bases). The CDR3 spans 13 residues. V was shortened by 6 bases and J by 3 bases, with 11 bases between the two germline ends. CDR1 is MDHEN and CDR2 is SYDVKM in the germline V gene. The DNA for the CDR3 is TGTGCCAGCAGCAAAGGACTGGAAGAGACCCAGTACTTC. This translates into CASSKGLEETQYF.

V is TRBV7-6 and J is TRBJ2-3; 10 bases line up with TRBD1. In germline, CDR1 is SGHVS, CDR2 FNYEAQ. V gave up 5 bases and J gave up 1 base; unmatched junction bases: 3. This CDR3 is 15 amino acids long. CDR3 in amino acids: CASSAGTGGTDTQYF. The CDR3, as DNA: TGTGCCAGCAGCGCCGGGACAGGGGGCACAGATACGCAGTATTTT.

The rearrangement links TRBV7-6 to TRBJ2-6, with D uncertain. The V gene's germline CDR1 is SGHVS and CDR2 FNYEAQ. The CDR3 totals 13 residues. The germline V and J ends were trimmed by 5 bases and 0 bases, with 2 bases remaining between them. The CDR3 DNA reads TGTGCCAGCAGCACCTCTGGGGCCAACGTCCTGACTTTC. It is translated as CASSTSGANVLTF. Combining the CDR3 with reference TRBV7-6 and TRBJ2-6 gives the whole variable domain GAGVSQSPRYKVTKRGQDVALRCDPISGHVSLYWYRQALGQGPEFLTYFNYEAQQDKSGLPNDRFSAERPEGSISTLTIQRTEQRDSAMYRCASSTSGANVLTFGAGSRLTVL.

V usage is TRBV15 and J usage is TRBJ2-2; 8 nucleotides match TRBD1. With V trimmed by 3 bases and J by 8 bases, 8 bases remained unmatched. CDR3 length equals 15 residues. CDR1 and CDR2 from the germline V gene are LNHNV and YYDKDF (reference sequence). The CDR3 sequence: CATSSPGQAFGELFF. Written as DNA, the CDR3 is TGTGCCACCAGCAGCCCGGGACAGGCTTTTGGGGAGCTGTTTTTT.

This clonotype has only a few counts. The chain joins TRBV5-6 to TRBJ2-1, with D hard to call. Trimming took 1 base from V and 0 from J, leaving 5 bases between them. CDR3 size: 14 residues. Germline-derived CDR1 and CDR2 are SGHDT and YYEEEE. CDR3 residues: CASSLLSSYNEQFF. Here the CDR3 DNA reads TGTGCCAGCAGCTTGCTATCCTCCTACAATGAGCAGTTCTTC.

The V gene is TRBV7-9, the J gene TRBJ1-3; D remains unclear. The CDR3 extends over 13 amino acids. Germline V gene sequence: CDR1 SEHNR, CDR2 FQNEAQ (reference sequence). V lost 3 bases, J lost 7 bases, and 10 bases lay in between. The CDR3 sequence is CASSFKGNNTIYF. Written as DNA, the CDR3 is TGTGCCAGCAGCTTCAAGGGTAACAACACCATATATTTT.

The rearrangement joins TRBV27 to TRBJ1-2; 8 nucleotides agree with TRBD1. Germline lookup yields CDR1 MNHEY and CDR2 SMNVEV (reference sequence). V was pared by 4 bases and J by 8 bases, with 6 bases of the junction left unmatched. CDR3 size: 13 residues. The CDR3 spells CASSSTRGRGYTF. CDR3 nucleotides: TGTGCCAGCAGTTCTACCAGGGGGCGAGGCTACACCTTC.

This clonotype was found a few times. The DNA for the CDR3 is TGTGCCAGCAGCTTAGTGGGCGGGGGCCTAGATACGCAGTATTTT. This gives the protein CASSLVGGGLDTQYF. J is TRBJ2-3 and V is TRBV7-2; tentative D call: TRBD2 (7 bases). The V end lost 1 base, the J end lost 5 bases, and 13 bases lay between the germline ends. The CDR3 length is 15 residues. CDR1 is SGHTA and CDR2 is FQGNSA in the germline V gene.

This clonotype was seen many times. The genes are TRBV4-2 and TRBJ1-2, with D unclear. The CDR3 loop spans 15 amino acids. Germline V gene data show CDR1 as LGHNA and CDR2 as YNFKEQ. Trimming shortened V by 2 bases and J by 0 bases, and 10 bases separated the two germline ends. The CDR3 sequence is CASSQTLVANYGYTF. The CDR3 DNA sequence: TGTGCCAGCAGCCAAACACTGGTTGCTAACTATGGCTACACCTTC.

A few counts support this clonotype. V usage is TRBV27 and J usage is TRBJ2-2; D is uncertain. V was shortened by 3 bases and J by 2 bases, with 10 bases between the two germline ends. Germline CDR1 MNHEY, CDR2 SMNVEV (reference sequence). The CDR3 has 15 residues. The CDR3 loop reads CASSFHGSNTGELFF. CDR3 in DNA: TGTGCCAGCAGTTTTCATGGCAGTAACACCGGGGAGCTGTTTTTT.

The chain recombines TRBV7-8 with TRBJ2-3, with a tentative D call TRBD2 (6 bases). The CDR3 contains 15 residues. V dropped 4 bases and J dropped 6 bases, with 17 bases sitting between them. The germline V gene has CDR1 SGHVS and CDR2 FQNEAQ. The CDR3 reads CASSSLPGVPDTQYF. For the CDR3, the DNA is TGTGCCAGCAGCTCGCTGCCGGGGGTTCCCGATACGCAGTATTTT.

The chain uses TRBV6-6 and TRBJ2-2; D is unresolved. Germline V gene lookup returns CDR1 MNHNY and CDR2 SVGAGI (reference sequence). The V gene lost 6 bases and the J gene lost 1 base, with 9 bases spanning the gap. CDR3 length equals 14 residues. The CDR3 loop is CASSARRNTGELFF. CDR3 bases: TGTGCCAGCAGCGCACGCCGGAACACCGGGGAGCTGTTTTTT.

This clonotype showed up just once. This chain joins TRBV7-9 and TRBJ1-5; D is perhaps TRBD1 (5 bases). There are 12 residues in the CDR3. With 5 bases removed from V and 8 bases from J, the gap between germline ends came to 10 bases. Germline V CDR1 and CDR2: SEHNR, FQNEAQ (reference sequence). CDR3 sequence (DNA): TGTGCCAGCAGCGACCTGGGGGAGCCCCAGCATTTT. Its protein is CASSDLGEPQHF.

J is TRBJ2-7 and V is TRBV6-6; tentatively, D is TRBD1 (5 bases). The CDR3 length is 13 residues. V lost 2 bases and J 5 bases, leaving 10 bases between the germline ends. CDR1 MNHNY and CDR2 SVGAGI come from the germline V gene (reference sequence). The CDR3 region has the DNA TGTGCCAGCAGTTACGGCAGGGAAGACGAGCAGTACTTC. Amino acid sequence: CASSYGREDEQYF.

The chain couples TRBV6-2 or TRBV6-3 to TRBJ2-7; D might be TRBD1 or TRBD2, each matching 5 bases. V was pared by 10 bases and J by 3 bases, with 16 bases between. Germline assignment: CDR1 MNHEY and CDR2 SVGEGT. The CDR3 extends over 13 amino acids. The DNA of the CDR3 is TGTGCCACGACCCGGGACGGAGTCTACGAGCAGTACTTC. Protein sequence: CATTRDGVYEQYF.

J is TRBJ2-7 and V is TRBV7-2; D uncertain. Germline V gene lookup returns CDR1 SGHTA and CDR2 FQGNSA. CDR3 length: 11 amino acids. The V end was cut by 5 bases, the J end by 4 bases, with 6 bases between. This CDR3 is CASSNTYEQYF. The CDR3 nucleotides are TGTGCCAGCAGCAACACTTACGAGCAGTACTTC. The whole variable domain, remainder taken from reference TRBV7-2 and TRBJ2-7, is GAGVSQSPSNKVTEKGKDVELRCDPISGHTALYWYRQSLGQGLEFLIYFQGNSAPDKSGLPSDRFSAERTGGSVSTLTIQRTQQEDSAVYLCASSNTYEQYFGPGTRLTVT.

This clonotype came up a few times. The chain employs TRBV5-3 and TRBJ2-7; 10 bases are shared with TRBD1. TRBV5-3 falls under the ORF class, with uncertain function. The J segment lost 11 bases and the V segment lost 4 bases, leaving 15 bases of the junction unmatched. The CDR3 runs to 15 residues. The CDR3 coding sequence is TGTGCCAGAAGCCTCCTATCCCGGGACAGGGGCCCAAAGTACTTC. This sequence encodes CARSLLSRDRGPKYF.

The genes are TRBV6-1 and TRBJ1-2; D is uncertain. CDR1 and CDR2 (germline): MNHNS, SASEGT. V was clipped by 0 bases and J by 6 bases, with 11 bases between them. The CDR3 runs 14 residues. CDR3 sequence (DNA): TGTGCCAGCAGTGAAGCGGTGCTTTGGGATGGCTACACCTTC. This translates into CASSEAVLWDGYTF.

The chain joins TRBV7-2 to TRBJ1-2; 9 nucleotides align to TRBD1. CDR1 SGHTA and CDR2 FQGNSA come from the germline V gene. The CDR3 extends over 14 amino acids. The ends lost 7 bases at V and 8 bases at J; junction bases unmatched: 11. The CDR3 reads CASKHTGGASGYTF. CDR3 DNA sequence: TGTGCCAGCAAACACACAGGGGGCGCGAGCGGCTACACCTTC.

V usage is TRBV27 and J usage is TRBJ1-1; a possible D gene is TRBD1 (6 bases). The CDR3 loop spans 12 amino acids. The germline V gene encodes CDR1 MNHEY and CDR2 SMNVEV (reference sequence). Trimming removed 5 bases from V and 8 bases from J, with 12 bases in between. The CDR3 is CASSPRRGEAFF. Here the CDR3 DNA reads TGTGCCAGCAGTCCCCGCAGGGGCGAAGCTTTCTTT.

The chain carries TRBV12-3 or TRBV12-4 and TRBJ2-3; 7 bases are a match to TRBD1. V lost 5 bases and J lost 2; bases outside the gene matches: 4. CDR3 size: 14 residues. CDR3 DNA: TGTGCCAGCAGTCTGGGACAGAACACAGATACGCAGTATTTT. It is translated as CASSLGQNTDTQYF.

This clonotype was picked up a small number of times. This sequence joins TRBV7-9 and TRBJ1-1, with 7 bases matching TRBD1. J was trimmed by 9 bases and V by 5 bases; bases with no gene match: 9. The CDR3 runs to 13 residues. Germline V gene lookup returns CDR1 SEHNR and CDR2 FQNEAQ (reference sequence). The DNA of the CDR3 is TGTGCCAGCAGCCCACAGGGGAAGGGGCAAGCTTTCTTT. Protein product: CASSPQGKGQAFF.

This clonotype appeared a few times. The V and J genes are TRBV6-8 and TRBJ1-5, with no clear D. This CDR3 spans 13 amino acids. Trimming removed 4 bases from V and 5 bases from J, with 9 bases in between. The germline V gene has CDR1 MNHGY and CDR2 SAAAGT. CDR3 in amino acids: CASSFGAHQPQHF. CDR3 sequence (DNA): TGTGCCAGCAGTTTCGGTGCCCATCAGCCCCAGCATTTT.

This chain joins TRBV7-9 and TRBJ1-1; 7 bases fit TRBD1. Germline values: CDR1 SEHNR, CDR2 FQNEAQ (reference sequence). V shed 0 bases and J 4 bases; nucleotides not matched to a gene: 2. The CDR3 sequence is 14 residues long. The CDR3 DNA is TGTGCCAGCAGCTTAGCGCAGGGGGGCACTGAAGCTTTCTTT. Translation gives CASSLAQGGTEAFF.

This clonotype has more than one count but fewer than ten. The gene calls are TRBV10-2 and TRBJ1-5; 7 nucleotides line up with TRBD1. The CDR3 spans 15 residues. V was pared by 6 bases and J by 6 bases, with 11 bases of the junction left unmatched. Germline V gene data show CDR1 as WSHSY and CDR2 as SAAADI. CDR3 in DNA: TGCGCCAGCAGCCCCCAGGGGGGAAAGAGTCAGCCCCAGCATTTT. Its protein is CASSPQGGKSQPQHF.

This clonotype was seen many times. This chain uses TRBV11-2 with TRBJ2-5; 12 bases align to TRBD2. The V gene's germline CDR1 is SGHAT and CDR2 FQNNGV. The junction had 9 bases not matched to a gene; V was cut back by 5 bases and J by 2 bases. The CDR3 has 17 residues. CDR3 in DNA: TGTGCCAGCAGCCTGGGACTAGCGGGCGTCGCACAAGAGACCCAGTACTTC. Translation gives CASSLGLAGVAQETQYF.

This clonotype was detected only a few times. The chain combines TRBV12-3 or TRBV12-4 with TRBJ2-1; TRBD1 aligns across 7 bases. The CDR3 has 16 residues. V shed 4 bases, J shed 4 bases, and the junction held 10 bases outside the gene matches. The CDR3 coding sequence is TGTGCCAGCAGTTCACCAGGACAGGCCGGTTACAATGAGCAGTTCTTC. Translation: CASSSPGQAGYNEQFF.